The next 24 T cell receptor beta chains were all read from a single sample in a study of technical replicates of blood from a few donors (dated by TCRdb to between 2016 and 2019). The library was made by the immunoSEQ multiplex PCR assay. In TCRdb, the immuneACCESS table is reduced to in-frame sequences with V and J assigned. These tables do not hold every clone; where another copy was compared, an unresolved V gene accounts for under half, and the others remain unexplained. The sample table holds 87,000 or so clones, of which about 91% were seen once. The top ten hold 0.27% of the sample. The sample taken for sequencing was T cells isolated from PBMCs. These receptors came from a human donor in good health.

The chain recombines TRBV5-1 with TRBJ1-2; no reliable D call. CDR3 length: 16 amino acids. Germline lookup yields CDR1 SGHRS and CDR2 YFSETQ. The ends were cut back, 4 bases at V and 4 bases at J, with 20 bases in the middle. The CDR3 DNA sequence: TGCGCCAGCAGCATAAGTAAAGGACCGGGAGGCTATGGCTACACCTTC. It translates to CASSISKGPGGYGYTF.

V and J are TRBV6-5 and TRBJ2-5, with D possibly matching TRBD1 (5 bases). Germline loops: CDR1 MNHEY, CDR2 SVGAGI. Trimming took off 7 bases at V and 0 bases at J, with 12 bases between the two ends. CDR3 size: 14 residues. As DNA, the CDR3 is TGTGCCAGCACCCAGGGCATGTACCAAGAGACCCAGTACTTC. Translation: CASTQGMYQETQYF.

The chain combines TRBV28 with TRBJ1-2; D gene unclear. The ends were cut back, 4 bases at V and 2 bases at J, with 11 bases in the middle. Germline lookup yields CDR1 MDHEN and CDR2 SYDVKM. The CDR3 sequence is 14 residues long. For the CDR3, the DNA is TGTGCCAGCAGTTCCTACTTATTAAACTATGGCTACACCTTC. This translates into CASSSYLLNYGYTF.

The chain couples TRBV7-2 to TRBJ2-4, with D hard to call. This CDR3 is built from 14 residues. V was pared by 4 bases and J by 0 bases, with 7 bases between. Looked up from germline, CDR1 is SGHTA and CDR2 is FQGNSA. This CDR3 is CASSSGLAKNIQYF. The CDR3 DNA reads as TGTGCCAGCAGCTCCGGGTTAGCCAAAAACATTCAGTACTTC.

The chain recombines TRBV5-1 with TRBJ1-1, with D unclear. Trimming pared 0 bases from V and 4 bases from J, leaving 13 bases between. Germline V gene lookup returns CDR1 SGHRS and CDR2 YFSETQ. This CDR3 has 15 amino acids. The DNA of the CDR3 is TGCGCCAGCAGCTTGGCATCGACCAGGATCACTGAAGCTTTCTTT. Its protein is CASSLASTRITEAFF.

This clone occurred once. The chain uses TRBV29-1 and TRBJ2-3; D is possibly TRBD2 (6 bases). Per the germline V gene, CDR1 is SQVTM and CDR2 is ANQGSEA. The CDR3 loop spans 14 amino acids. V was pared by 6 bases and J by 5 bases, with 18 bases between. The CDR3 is CSVRDSTFGDTQYF. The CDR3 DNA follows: TGCAGCGTCCGGGACTCGACGTTTGGAGATACGCAGTATTTT.

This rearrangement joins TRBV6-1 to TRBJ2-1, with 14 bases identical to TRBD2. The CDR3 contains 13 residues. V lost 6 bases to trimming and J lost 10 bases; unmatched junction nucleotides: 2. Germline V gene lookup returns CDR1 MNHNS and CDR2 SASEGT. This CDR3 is CASRTSGGEEQFF. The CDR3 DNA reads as TGTGCCAGCAGGACTAGCGGGGGGGAGGAGCAGTTCTTC.

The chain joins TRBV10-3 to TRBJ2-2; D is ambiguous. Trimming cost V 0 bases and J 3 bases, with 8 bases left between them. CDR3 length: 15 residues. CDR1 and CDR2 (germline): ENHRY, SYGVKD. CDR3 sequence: CAISESPVDTGELFF. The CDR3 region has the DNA TGTGCCATCAGTGAGTCCCCTGTTGACACCGGGGAGCTGTTTTTT.

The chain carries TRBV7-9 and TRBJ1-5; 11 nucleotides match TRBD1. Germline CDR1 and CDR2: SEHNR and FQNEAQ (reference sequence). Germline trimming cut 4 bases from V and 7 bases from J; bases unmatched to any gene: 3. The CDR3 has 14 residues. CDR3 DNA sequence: TGTGCCAGCAGCTCTGGACAGGGGGCGCAGCCCCAGCATTTT. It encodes CASSSGQGAQPQHF.

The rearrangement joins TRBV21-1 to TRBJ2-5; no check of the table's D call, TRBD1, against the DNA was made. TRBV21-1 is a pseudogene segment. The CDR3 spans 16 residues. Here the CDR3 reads CASSKALRLGAETQYF. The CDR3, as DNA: TGTGCCAGCAGCAAAGCCCTTCGACTGGGGGCGGAGACCCAGTACTTC.

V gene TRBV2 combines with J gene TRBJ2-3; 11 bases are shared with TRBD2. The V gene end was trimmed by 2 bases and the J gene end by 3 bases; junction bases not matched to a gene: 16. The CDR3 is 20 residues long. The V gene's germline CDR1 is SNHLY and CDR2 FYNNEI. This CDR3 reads CASSEPFVAGGPGSTDTQYF. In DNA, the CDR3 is TGTGCCAGCAGTGAACCCTTTGTAGCGGGAGGGCCGGGTAGTACAGATACGCAGTATTTT.

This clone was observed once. CDR3 sequence: CASSPIGSSYEQYF. The CDR3 bases are TGTGCCAGCTCACCAATCGGGAGCTCCTACGAGCAGTACTTC. The chain has TRBV18 and TRBJ2-7; a possible D gene is TRBD2 (6 bases). The germline CDR1 and CDR2 sequences are KGHSH and LQKENI. Trimming stripped 2 bases from V and 0 bases from J, with 8 bases between. This CDR3 has 14 residues.

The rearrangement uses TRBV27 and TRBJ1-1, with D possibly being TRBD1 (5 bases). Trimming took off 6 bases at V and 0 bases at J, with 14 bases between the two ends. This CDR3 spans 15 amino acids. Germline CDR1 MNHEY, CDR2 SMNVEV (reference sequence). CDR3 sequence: CASRQKQELNTEAFF. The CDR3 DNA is TGTGCCAGCAGGCAGAAACAGGAGCTGAACACTGAAGCTTTCTTT.

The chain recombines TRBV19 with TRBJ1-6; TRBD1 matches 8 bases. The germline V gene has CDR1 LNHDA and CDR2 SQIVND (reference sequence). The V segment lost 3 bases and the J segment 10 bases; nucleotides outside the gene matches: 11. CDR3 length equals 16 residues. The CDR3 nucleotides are TGTGCCAGTAGTATTATAGGACAGGGTATTAACTCACCCCTCCACTTT. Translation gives CASSIIGQGINSPLHF. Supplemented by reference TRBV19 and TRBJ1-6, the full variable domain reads DGGITQSPKYLFRKEGQNVTLSCEQNLNHDAMYWYRQDPGQGLRLIYYSQIVNDFQKGDIAEGYSVSREKKESFPLTVTSAQKNPTAFYLCASSIIGQGINSPLHFGNGTRLTVT.

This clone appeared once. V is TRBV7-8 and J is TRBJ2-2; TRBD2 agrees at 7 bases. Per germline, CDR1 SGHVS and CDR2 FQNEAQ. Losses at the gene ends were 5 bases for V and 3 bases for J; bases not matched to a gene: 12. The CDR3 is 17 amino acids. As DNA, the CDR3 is TGTGCCAGCAGCCCGTCGGTGGCGCGGGGGTACACCGGGGAGCTGTTTTTT. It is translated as CASSPSVARGYTGELFF.

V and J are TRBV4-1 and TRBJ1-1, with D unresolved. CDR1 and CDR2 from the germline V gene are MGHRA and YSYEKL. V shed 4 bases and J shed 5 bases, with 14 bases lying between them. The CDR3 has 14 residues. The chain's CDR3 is CASSPGVAGTEAFF. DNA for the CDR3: TGCGCCAGCAGCCCTGGTGTCGCGGGGACTGAAGCTTTCTTT.

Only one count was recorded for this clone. This chain's CDR3 is CASSLTGQVNNEQYF. The CDR3 nucleotides read TGCGCCAGCAGCCTAACGGGACAGGTAAATAACGAGCAGTACTTC. The rearrangement links TRBV10-2 to TRBJ2-7, with TRBD1 matching over 8 bases. V dropped 6 bases and J dropped 5; count of bases not matched to a gene: 12. CDR3 length: 15 amino acids. Germline loops: CDR1 WSHSY, CDR2 SAAADI.

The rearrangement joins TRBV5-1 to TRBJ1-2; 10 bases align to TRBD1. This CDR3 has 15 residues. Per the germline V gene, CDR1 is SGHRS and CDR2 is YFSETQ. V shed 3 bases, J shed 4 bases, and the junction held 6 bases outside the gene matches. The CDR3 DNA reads TGCGCCAGCAGCTCTCCGGGACAGGGGACCTATGGCTACACCTTC. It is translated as CASSSPGQGTYGYTF.

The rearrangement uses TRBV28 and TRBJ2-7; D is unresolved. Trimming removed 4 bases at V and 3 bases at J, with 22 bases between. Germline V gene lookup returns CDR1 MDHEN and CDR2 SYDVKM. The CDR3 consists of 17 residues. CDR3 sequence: CASSSPDRLYSVYEQYF. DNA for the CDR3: TGTGCCAGCAGTTCGCCGGATAGACTCTACTCAGTCTACGAGCAGTACTTC.

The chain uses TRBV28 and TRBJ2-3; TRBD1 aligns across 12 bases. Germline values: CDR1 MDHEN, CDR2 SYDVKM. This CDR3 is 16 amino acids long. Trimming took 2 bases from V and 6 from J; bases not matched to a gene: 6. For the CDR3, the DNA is TGTGCCAGCAGTTTACTCCCGGGACAGGGGGCGGATACGCAGTATTTT. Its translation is CASSLLPGQGADTQYF.

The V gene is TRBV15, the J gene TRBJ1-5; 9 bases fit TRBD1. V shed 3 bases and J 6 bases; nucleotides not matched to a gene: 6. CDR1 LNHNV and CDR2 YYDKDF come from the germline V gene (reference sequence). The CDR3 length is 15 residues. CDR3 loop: CATSRMTGGTQPQHF. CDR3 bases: TGTGCCACCAGCAGGATGACAGGGGGTACTCAGCCCCAGCATTTT.

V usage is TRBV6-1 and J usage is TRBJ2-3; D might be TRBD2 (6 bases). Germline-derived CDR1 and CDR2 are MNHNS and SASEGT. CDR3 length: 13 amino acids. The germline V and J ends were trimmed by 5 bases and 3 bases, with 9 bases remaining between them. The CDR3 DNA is TGTGCCAGCAGTTCTCGGGAGACAGATACGCAGTATTTT. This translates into CASSSRETDTQYF.

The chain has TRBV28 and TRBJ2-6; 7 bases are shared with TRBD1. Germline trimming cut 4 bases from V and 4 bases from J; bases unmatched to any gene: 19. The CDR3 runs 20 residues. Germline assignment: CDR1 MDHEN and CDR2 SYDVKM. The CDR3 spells CASSSNDLTLTGDGANVLTF. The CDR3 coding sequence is TGTGCCAGCAGTTCAAATGATCTTACACTAACAGGGGACGGGGCCAACGTCCTGACTTTC.

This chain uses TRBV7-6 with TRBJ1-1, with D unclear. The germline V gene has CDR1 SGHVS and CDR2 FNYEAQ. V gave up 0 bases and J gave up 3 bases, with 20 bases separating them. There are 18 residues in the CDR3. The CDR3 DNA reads TGTGCCAGCAGCTTAGCGCCCACGGGGAACCTCGAACACACTGAAGCTTTCTTT. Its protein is CASSLAPTGNLEHTEAFF.